Detailed here is one T cell receptor beta chain. It has no known antigen specificity. Base-call qualities are not available, and no considerably larger clone is one nucleotide away. This sample is drawn from a study of blood T cell repertoires in COVID-19 (TCRdb year 2020). Concerning the study at large: Collaborator samples came from the United States, Italy and Spain and covered acute and convalescent phases of COVID-19. The repertoires were released in a freely available public database intended as a resource for research on the immune response to SARS-CoV-2. Subjects who had been exposed to COVID-19, were actively infected with it, or had recovered from it provided the deeply sampled blood TCRbeta repertoires that made up the dataset. HLA class I and class II types, where available, came from metadata supplied by the sample provider rather than from assay-based typing. Sample metadata almost always included a de-identified subject ID, COVID-19 status, age in years and sex. The samples were drawn from two sources: the first 160 participants of the ongoing ImmuneRACE study, and fewer than 1,500 subjects contributed by 6 global collaborators. The prospective study material was composed of cDNA or gDNA derived from T cells, B-cell-depleted T cells, or PBMCs. Beyond this particular receptor, the publication reports: Clinical and demographic metadata were provided uncurated, with the amount varying by source and participant.

TCRbeta CDR3 regions were amplified from genomic DNA by means of the immunoSEQ Assay, a bias-controlled multiplex PCR. Turning to the authors' computational methods: The number of nucleated cells in each sample was estimated by amplification of reference gene primers within the assay. To quantify the absolute abundance of each unique TCRbeta CDR3 rearrangement, sequence reads were collapsed and filtered. For each sample, productive Simpson clonality was calculated by taking the square root of Simpson's diversity index across productive rearrangements. TCRdb retrieved this table from immuneACCESS and kept in-frame rearrangements only. Not all clones are present; in checked studies, unresolved V genes account for under half, and no reason is known for the remainder. The V and J calls and the clone size are those of that table, but D and trimming were determined from the DNA. The sample yields about 190,000 clones; around 85% were counted once. The ten most abundant clones make up 2.5% to 3.5% of the sample.

Enrolling through a virtual design, the prospective study's participants ranged in age from roughly 18 to 89 years and lived across around 25 United States geographic areas. To assign participants to cohorts, the prospective study relied on clinical history that participants themselves reported in a screening survey and a study questionnaire. ImmuneRACE Cohort 3 recovered participants were defined by two consecutive negative NP/OP PCR tests, healthcare professional clearance, or symptom resolution. In the prospective study, mobile phlebotomists collected whole blood, serum and a nasopharyngeal or oropharyngeal swab from each participant. Participants in the prospective study had the option to provide additional blood draws and questionnaires over a 2-month period. Before DNA extraction, prospective study blood samples were shipped either frozen or at room temperature. The specimen was PBMCs or T cells enriched from blood (not recorded which). This TCR was recovered from a woman aged 30 to 39 who had recovered from COVID-19.

Here is the DNA: TGTGCCAGCAGCTTTTCAGCGGTTTCCTATAATTCACCCCTCCACTTT. The encoded protein is CASSFSAVSYNSPLHF. The chain was built from TRBV5-8 and TRBJ1-6; the D gene is unclear. Looking up the germline V gene yields CDR1 SGHTS and CDR2 YDEGEE. V and J are truncated by 2 bases and 1 base respectively, leaving an intervening sequence of 10 bases. The CDR3 starts with the cysteine, ends with the phenylalanine, and has 16 residues. The only DNA kept is the CDR3, 48 bases in frame from the first base.